This T cell receptor (beta chain) is drawn from a study of liver allograft versus peripheral blood T cells. Across the whole study: What was compared were the T cell receptor repertoires in transplanted livers and those in the peripheral blood of recipients.

A remark on this clonotype: Its antigen is not identified.

TCRdb reprocessed the reads with MiXCR, giving one entry per CDR3 protein. The repertoire includes approximately 13,000 distinct CDR3 sequences, 25% to 35% of them detected once, and roughly 2.4% sits in the top ten. The study, taken as a whole, reports: T cell receptor repertoires inside liver allografts reportedly differed from those in peripheral blood.

The V end lost 5 bases, the J end lost 8 bases, and 6 bases lay between the germline ends. The CDR3 runs 11 residues. Per germline, CDR1 KGHDR and CDR2 SFDVKD. The TCR was taken from a human patient who had a liver transplant. Some T cells may possibly be graft donor cells. This chain uses TRBV24-1 with TRBJ2-1, with D uncertain. The CDR3 is CATSGSHEQFF. The CDR3 DNA is TGTGCCACCAGTGGTAGCCATGAGCAGTTCTTC.